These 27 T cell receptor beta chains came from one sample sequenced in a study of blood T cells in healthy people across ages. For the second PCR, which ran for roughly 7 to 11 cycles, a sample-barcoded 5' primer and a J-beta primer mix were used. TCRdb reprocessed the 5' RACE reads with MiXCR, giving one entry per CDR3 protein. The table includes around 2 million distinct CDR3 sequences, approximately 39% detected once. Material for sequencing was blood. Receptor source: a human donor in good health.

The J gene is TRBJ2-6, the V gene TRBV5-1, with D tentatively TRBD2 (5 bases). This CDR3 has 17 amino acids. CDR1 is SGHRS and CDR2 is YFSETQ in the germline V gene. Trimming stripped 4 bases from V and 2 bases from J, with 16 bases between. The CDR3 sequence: CASSPASLGTGANVLTF. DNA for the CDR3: TGCGCCAGCAGCCCAGCTTCCCTCGGGACTGGGGCCAACGTCCTGACTTTC.

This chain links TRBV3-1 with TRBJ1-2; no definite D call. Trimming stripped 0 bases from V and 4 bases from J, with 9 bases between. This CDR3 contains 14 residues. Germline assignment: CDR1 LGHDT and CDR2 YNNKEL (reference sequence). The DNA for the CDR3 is TGTGCCAGCAGCCAAGATCGGGTAGCCTATGGCTACACCTTC. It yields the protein CASSQDRVAYGYTF.

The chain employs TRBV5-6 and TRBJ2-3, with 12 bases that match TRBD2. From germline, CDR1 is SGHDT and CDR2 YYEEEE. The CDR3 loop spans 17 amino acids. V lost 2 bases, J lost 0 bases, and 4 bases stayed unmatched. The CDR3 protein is CASSFRTSGTSTDTQYF. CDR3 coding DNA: TGTGCCAGCAGCTTCAGGACTAGCGGGACTAGCACAGATACGCAGTATTTT.

Written as DNA, the CDR3 is TGTGCCAGCAGCCAAGATGATAGCGGGATCTACGAGCAGTACTTC. Translation: CASSQDDSGIYEQYF. The rearrangement joins TRBV14 to TRBJ2-7, with TRBD2 matching over 8 bases. The V gene's germline CDR1 is SGHDN and CDR2 FVKESK. The CDR3 extends over 15 amino acids. V dropped 0 bases and J dropped 3; count of bases not matched to a gene: 4.

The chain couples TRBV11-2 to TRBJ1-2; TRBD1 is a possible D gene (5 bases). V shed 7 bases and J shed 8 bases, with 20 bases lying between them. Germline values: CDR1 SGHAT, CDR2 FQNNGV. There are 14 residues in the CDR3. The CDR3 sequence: CASTGGGSGYGYTF. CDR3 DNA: TGTGCCAGCACTGGGGGGGGGTCTGGATACGGCTACACCTTC.

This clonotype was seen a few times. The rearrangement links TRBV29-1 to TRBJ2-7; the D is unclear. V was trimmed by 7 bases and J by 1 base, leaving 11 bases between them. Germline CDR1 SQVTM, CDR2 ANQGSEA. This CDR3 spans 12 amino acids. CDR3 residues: CSAQTSSYEQYF. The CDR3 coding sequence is TGCAGCGCTCAGACATCTTCCTACGAGCAGTACTTC.

In nucleotides, the CDR3 is TGTGCCAGCAGCTTAGTAGTGGGGGGGAGGGATGAGCAGTTCTTC. Its protein is CASSLVVGGRDEQFF. This chain joins TRBV7-2 and TRBJ2-1, with TRBD2 matching over 7 bases. This CDR3 comprises 15 residues. Losses at the gene ends were 1 base for V and 8 bases for J; bases not matched to a gene: 8. The germline V gene encodes CDR1 SGHTA and CDR2 FQGNSA.

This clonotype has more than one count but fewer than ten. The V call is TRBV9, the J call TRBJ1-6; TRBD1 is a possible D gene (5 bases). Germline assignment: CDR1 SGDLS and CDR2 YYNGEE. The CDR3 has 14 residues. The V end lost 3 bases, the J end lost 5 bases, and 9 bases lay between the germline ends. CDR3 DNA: TGTGCCAGCAGCGGGACAATTAATAATTCACCCCTCCACTTT. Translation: CASSGTINNSPLHF. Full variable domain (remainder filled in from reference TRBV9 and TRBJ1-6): DSGVTQTPKHLITATGQRVTLRCSPRSGDLSVYWYQQSLDQGLQFLIQYYNGEERAKGNILERFSAQQFPDLHSELNLSSLELGDSALYFCASSGTINNSPLHFGNGTRLTVT.

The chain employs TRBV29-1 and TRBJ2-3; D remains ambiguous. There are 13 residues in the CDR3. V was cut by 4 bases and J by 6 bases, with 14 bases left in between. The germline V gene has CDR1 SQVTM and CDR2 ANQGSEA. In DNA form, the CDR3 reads TGCAGCGTTGCCCTTCGGGCAGCTGATACGCAGTATTTT. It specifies CSVALRAADTQYF.

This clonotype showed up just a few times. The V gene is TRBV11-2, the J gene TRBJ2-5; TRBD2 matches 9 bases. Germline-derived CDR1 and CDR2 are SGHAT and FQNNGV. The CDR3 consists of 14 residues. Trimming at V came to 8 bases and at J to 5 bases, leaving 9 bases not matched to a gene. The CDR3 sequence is CASLVAGGSETQYF. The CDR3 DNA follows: TGTGCCAGCCTCGTTGCGGGGGGGAGCGAGACCCAGTACTTC.

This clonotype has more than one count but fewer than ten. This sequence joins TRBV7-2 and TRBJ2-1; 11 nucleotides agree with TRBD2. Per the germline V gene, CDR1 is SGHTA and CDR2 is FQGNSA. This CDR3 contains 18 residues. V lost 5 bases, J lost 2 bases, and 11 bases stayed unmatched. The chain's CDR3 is CASSLTSGGPLPYNEQFF. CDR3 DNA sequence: TGTGCCAGCAGCCTTACTAGCGGGGGCCCTCTCCCCTACAATGAGCAGTTCTTC.

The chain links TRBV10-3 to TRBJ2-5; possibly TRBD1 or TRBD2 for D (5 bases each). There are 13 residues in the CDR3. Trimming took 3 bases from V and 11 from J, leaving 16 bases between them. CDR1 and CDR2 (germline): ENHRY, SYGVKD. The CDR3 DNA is TGTGCCATCAGTGAATCCCGGGGCAGTGAGCAGTACTTC. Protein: CAISESRGSEQYF.

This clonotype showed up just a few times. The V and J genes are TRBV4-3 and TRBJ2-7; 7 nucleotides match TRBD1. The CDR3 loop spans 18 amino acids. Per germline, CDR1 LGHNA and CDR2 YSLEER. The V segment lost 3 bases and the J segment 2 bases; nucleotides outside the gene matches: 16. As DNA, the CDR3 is TGCGCCAGCAGCCAGCTAATCGGGACAGATAACAGACCCTACGAGCAGTACTTC. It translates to CASSQLIGTDNRPYEQYF.

CDR3 in amino acids: CASSPGGQGNYNEQFF. The DNA for the CDR3 is TGTGCCAGCAGCCCCGGGGGACAGGGGAACTACAATGAGCAGTTCTTC. This chain uses TRBV3-1 with TRBJ2-1; 10 bases line up with TRBD1. The junction had 6 bases not matched to a gene; V was cut back by 4 bases and J by 3 bases. The CDR3 runs 16 residues. In germline, CDR1 is LGHDT, CDR2 YNNKEL (reference sequence).

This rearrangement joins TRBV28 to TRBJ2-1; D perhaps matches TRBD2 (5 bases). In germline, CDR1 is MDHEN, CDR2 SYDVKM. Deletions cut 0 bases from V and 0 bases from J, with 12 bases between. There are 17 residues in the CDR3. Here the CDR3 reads CASSLWGEESSYNEQFF. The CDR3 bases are TGTGCCAGCAGTTTATGGGGAGAGGAGAGCTCCTACAATGAGCAGTTCTTC.

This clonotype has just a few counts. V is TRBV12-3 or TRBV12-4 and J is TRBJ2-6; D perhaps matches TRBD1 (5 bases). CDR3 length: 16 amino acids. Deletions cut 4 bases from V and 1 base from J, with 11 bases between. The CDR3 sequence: CASSSLGDSGANVLTF. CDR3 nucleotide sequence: TGTGCCAGCAGTTCTTTAGGGGATTCTGGGGCCAACGTCCTGACTTTC.

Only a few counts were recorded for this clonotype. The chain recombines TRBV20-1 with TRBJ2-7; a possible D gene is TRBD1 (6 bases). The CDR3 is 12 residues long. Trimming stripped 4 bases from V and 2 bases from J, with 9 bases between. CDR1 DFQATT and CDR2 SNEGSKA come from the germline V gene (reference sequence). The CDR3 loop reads CSANRETYEQYF. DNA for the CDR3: TGCAGTGCTAACAGGGAGACCTACGAGCAGTACTTC.

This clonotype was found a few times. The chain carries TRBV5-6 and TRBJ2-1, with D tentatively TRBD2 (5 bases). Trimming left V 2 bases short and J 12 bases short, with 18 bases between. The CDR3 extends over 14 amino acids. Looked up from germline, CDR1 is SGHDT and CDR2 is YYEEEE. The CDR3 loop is CASSFSIRGSGQFF. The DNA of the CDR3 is TGTGCCAGCAGCTTTTCAATACGAGGGAGTGGGCAGTTCTTC.

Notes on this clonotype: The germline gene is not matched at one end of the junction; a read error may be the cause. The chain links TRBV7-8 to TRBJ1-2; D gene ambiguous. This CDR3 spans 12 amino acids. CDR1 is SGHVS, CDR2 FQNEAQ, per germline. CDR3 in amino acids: CASSLDNYGYIF. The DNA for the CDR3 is TGTGCCAGCAGCTTAGATAACTATGGCTACATCTTC.

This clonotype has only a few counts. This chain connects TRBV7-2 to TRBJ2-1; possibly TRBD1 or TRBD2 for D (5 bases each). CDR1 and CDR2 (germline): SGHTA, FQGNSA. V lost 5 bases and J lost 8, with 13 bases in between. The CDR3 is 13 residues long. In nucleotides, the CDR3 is TGTGCCAGCAGCCTGGGACCCCCAGATGAGCAGTTCTTC. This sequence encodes CASSLGPPDEQFF.

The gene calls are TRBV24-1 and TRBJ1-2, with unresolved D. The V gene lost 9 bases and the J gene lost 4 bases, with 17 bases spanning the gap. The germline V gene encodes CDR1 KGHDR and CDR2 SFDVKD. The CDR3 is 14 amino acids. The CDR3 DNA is TGTGCCACCGGTAGGCCGGATCCTGGCTATGGCTACACCTTC. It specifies CATGRPDPGYGYTF.

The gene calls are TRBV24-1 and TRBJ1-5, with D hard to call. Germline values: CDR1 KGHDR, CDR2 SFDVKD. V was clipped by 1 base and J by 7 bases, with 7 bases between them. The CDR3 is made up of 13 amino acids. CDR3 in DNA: TGTGCCACCAGTGATTTAGACGGACAGCCCCAGCATTTT. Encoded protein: CATSDLDGQPQHF.

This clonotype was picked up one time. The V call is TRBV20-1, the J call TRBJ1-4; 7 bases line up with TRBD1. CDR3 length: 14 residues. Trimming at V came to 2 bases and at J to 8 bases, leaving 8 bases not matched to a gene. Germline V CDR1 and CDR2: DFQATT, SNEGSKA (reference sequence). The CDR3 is CSARRQGSEEKLFF. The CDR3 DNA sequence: TGCAGTGCTAGAAGACAGGGAAGTGAAGAAAAACTGTTTTTT.

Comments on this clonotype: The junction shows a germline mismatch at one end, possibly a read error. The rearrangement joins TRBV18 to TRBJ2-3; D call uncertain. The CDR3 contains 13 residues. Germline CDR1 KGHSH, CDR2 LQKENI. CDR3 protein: CASPPYRTDTQYF. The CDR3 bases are TGTGCCAGCCCACCATACCGCACAGATACGCAGTATTTT. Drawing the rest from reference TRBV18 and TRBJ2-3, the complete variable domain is NAGVMQNPRHLVRRRGQEARLRCSPMKGHSHVYWYRQLPEEGLKFMVYLQKENIIDESGMPKERFSAEFPKEGPSILRIQQVVRGDSAAYFCASPPYRTDTQYFGPGTRLTVL.

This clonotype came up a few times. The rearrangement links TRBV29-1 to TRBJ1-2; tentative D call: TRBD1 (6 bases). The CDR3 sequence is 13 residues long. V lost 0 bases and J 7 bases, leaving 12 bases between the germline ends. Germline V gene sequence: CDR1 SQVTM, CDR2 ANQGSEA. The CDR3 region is CSVEEREGVGYTF. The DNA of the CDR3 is TGCAGCGTTGAAGAACGGGAGGGGGTTGGCTACACCTTC.

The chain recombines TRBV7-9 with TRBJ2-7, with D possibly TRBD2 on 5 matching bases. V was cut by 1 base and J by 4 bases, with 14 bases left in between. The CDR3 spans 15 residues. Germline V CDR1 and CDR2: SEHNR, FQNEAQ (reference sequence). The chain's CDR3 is CASSLEPSGSYEQYF. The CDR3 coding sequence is TGTGCCAGCAGCTTAGAACCCAGCGGAAGTTACGAGCAGTACTTC.

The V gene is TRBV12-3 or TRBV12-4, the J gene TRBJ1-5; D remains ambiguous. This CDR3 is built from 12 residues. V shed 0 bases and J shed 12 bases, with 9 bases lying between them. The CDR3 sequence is CASSLAYHNQHF. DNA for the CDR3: TGTGCCAGCAGTTTAGCATACCACAACCAGCATTTT.